Following are 11 T cell receptor beta chains from one sample sequenced in a study of blood T cell repertoires in COVID-19. TCRdb's table, derived via immunoSEQ multiplex PCR, lists solely in-frame clones and lacks some. The repertoire includes 160,000 or so clones, 79% of them detected once, and around 8.1% sits in the top ten. The sequenced material came from peripheral blood. These receptors were obtained from a woman aged 55-70 years with COVID-19, enrolled during active disease.

This chain uses TRBV7-6 with TRBJ2-6, with D unresolved. Trimming took off 1 base at V and 1 base at J, with 8 bases between the two ends. CDR1 and CDR2 (germline): SGHVS, FNYEAQ. This CDR3 contains 16 residues. As DNA, the CDR3 is TGTGCCAGCAGCTTAGTATCAGGATCTGGGGCCAACGTCCTGACTTTC. This sequence encodes CASSLVSGSGANVLTF.

The V call is TRBV10-2, the J call TRBJ2-3; tentatively, D is TRBD2 (6 bases). The CDR3 is made up of 14 amino acids. Germline V gives CDR1 WSHSY, CDR2 SAAADI. Between the trimmed V and J ends, which lost 4 bases and 3 bases, there was a span of 11 bases. CDR3 in amino acids: CASSARGGTDTQYF. Here the CDR3 DNA reads TGCGCCAGCAGTGCGCGGGGAGGAACAGATACGCAGTATTTT.

This clone was counted between two and nine times. The genes are TRBV3-1 (or the pseudogene TRBV3-2) and TRBJ1-6; tentative D call: TRBD1 (6 bases). Trimming left V 1 base short and J 7 bases short, with 11 bases between. This CDR3 has 15 amino acids. Germline V gives CDR1 LGHDT, CDR2 YNNKEL (reference sequence). The CDR3 nucleotides are TGTGCCAGCAGCCAAGGGGTCCAGGGGAATTCACCCCTCCACTTT. This encodes CASSQGVQGNSPLHF.

The CDR3 spells CASSFGDNSPLHF. The CDR3 nucleotides read TGTGCCAGCAGCTTCGGAGATAATTCACCCCTCCACTTT. The V and J genes are TRBV5-5 and TRBJ1-6, with D unclear. The CDR3 is made up of 13 amino acids. The germline V and J ends were trimmed by 2 bases and 5 bases, with 5 bases remaining between them. Germline loops: CDR1 SGHKS, CDR2 YYEKEE (reference sequence).

The CDR3 coding sequence is TGTGCCAGTAGGGAGTCGGCGGACTATGGCTACACCTTC. Amino acids: CASRESADYGYTF. The chain couples TRBV19 to TRBJ1-2; D not resolved. The CDR3 sequence is 13 residues long. In germline, CDR1 is LNHDA, CDR2 SQIVND (reference sequence). The V end was cut by 6 bases, the J end by 3 bases, with 11 bases between.

This chain links TRBV6-1 with TRBJ2-7; 7 bases agree with TRBD2. The J segment lost 5 bases and the V segment lost 3 bases, leaving 4 bases of the junction unmatched. Germline CDR1 and CDR2: MNHNS and SASEGT. The CDR3 is made up of 13 amino acids. The CDR3 nucleotides are TGTGCCAGCAGTGAGCGGGAGTGGAACGAGCAGTACTTC. This encodes CASSEREWNEQYF.

The chain recombines TRBV19 with TRBJ2-7, with D possibly matching TRBD2 (6 bases). Germline V CDR1 and CDR2: LNHDA, SQIVND (reference sequence). This CDR3 is 14 amino acids long. Trimming took 4 bases from V and 6 from J, leaving 16 bases between them. CDR3 residues: CASSTTGSRSEQYV. The CDR3 nucleotides are TGTGCCAGTAGTACCACCGGGAGCCGCTCCGAGCAGTACGTC.

The chain joins TRBV5-6 to TRBJ2-2; 8 nucleotides line up with TRBD2. The V and J ends lost 4 bases and 5 bases, in that order; junction bases with no gene match: 10. Germline V gives CDR1 SGHDT, CDR2 YYEEEE. The CDR3 spans 16 residues. The CDR3 is CASSPRGGRYTGELFF. Written as DNA, the CDR3 is TGTGCCAGCAGCCCCCGGGGGGGGCGGTATACCGGGGAGCTGTTTTTT. The full variable domain, completed using reference TRBV5-6 and TRBJ2-2, is DAGVTQSPTHLIKTRGQQVTLRCSPKSGHDTVSWYQQALGQGPQFIFQYYEEEERQRGNFPDRFSGHQFPNYSSELNVNALLLGDSALYLCASSPRGGRYTGELFFGEGSRLTVL.

A single count supports this clone. The CDR3 here is CASSWTGGADTQYF. DNA for the CDR3: TGTGCCAGCAGCTGGACAGGGGGTGCAGATACGCAGTATTTT. V and J are TRBV7-3 and TRBJ2-3; 10 bases align to TRBD1. The germline CDR1 and CDR2 sequences are SGHTA and FQGTGA. V lost 4 bases and J lost 4; bases outside the gene matches: 2. The CDR3 contains 14 residues.

This chain connects TRBV3-1 (or the pseudogene TRBV3-2) to TRBJ2-2, with a possible D match to TRBD2 (6 bases). V was trimmed by 0 bases and J by 1 base, leaving 12 bases between them. This CDR3 has 17 amino acids. Germline values: CDR1 LGHDT, CDR2 YNNKEL (reference sequence). CDR3 DNA: TGTGCCAGCAGCCAAGATCAAACTAGCCTGAACACCGGGGAGCTGTTTTTT. Its translation is CASSQDQTSLNTGELFF.

This clone turned up a few times. The CDR3 loop reads CASSLGGATWRSGNTIYF. In DNA, the CDR3 is TGTGCCAGCAGCTTAGGGGGAGCAACCTGGCGTTCCGGAAACACCATATATTTT. V and J are TRBV7-9 and TRBJ1-3; D unclear. This CDR3 region has 18 residues. Germline CDR1 and CDR2: SEHNR and FQNEAQ (reference sequence). V was shortened by 1 base and J by 4 bases, with 20 bases between the two germline ends.